The 14 T cell receptor beta chains listed next were all sequenced from one sample in a study of blood T cells in healthy people across ages. The second PCR ran about 6 to 12 cycles with a sample-barcoded 5' primer and J-beta primers. TCRdb independently ran MiXCR on the 5' RACE reads; one entry per CDR3 protein. The table lists some 640,000 distinct CDR3 sequences, around 49% of them singletons. Sample: blood. These receptors all come from a woman aged 60 to 75 in good health.

V usage is TRBV20-1 and J usage is TRBJ1-6; 7 nucleotides agree with TRBD1. J lost 10 bases, V lost 6 bases, and 18 bases had no gene match. Germline V gene lookup returns CDR1 DFQATT and CDR2 SNEGSKA (reference sequence). The CDR3 is 16 residues long. The CDR3 here is CSAQAKGDRVLSPLHF. The CDR3, as DNA: TGCAGTGCCCAAGCTAAGGGAGACAGGGTTCTATCACCCCTCCACTTT.

Many counts were recorded for this clonotype. V gene TRBV29-1 combines with J gene TRBJ1-4, with TRBD1 as a possible D gene (6 bases). V shed 5 bases and J shed 0 bases, with 7 bases lying between them. The CDR3 is 13 residues long. Germline V gene sequence: CDR1 SQVTM, CDR2 ANQGSEA. The CDR3 DNA reads TGCAGCGTTCGGACAGCAACTAATGAAAAACTGTTTTTT. Translating gives CSVRTATNEKLFF.

This chain uses TRBV4-3 with TRBJ2-5; D not resolved. The J call is doubtful: the DNA matches TRBJ2-7 better. Germline CDR1 LGHNA, CDR2 YSLEER. The CDR3 spans 15 residues. The CDR3 protein is CASSRTLMERYEQYF. CDR3 sequence (DNA): TGCGCCAGCAGCCGGACGTTAATGGAACGCTACGAGCAGTACTTC.

This clonotype was found many times. The gene calls are TRBV5-1 and TRBJ1-1; TRBD1 might be the D (6 bases). Germline assignment: CDR1 SGHRS and CDR2 YFSETQ. This CDR3 has 14 amino acids. Trimming took 4 bases from V and 4 from J, leaving 14 bases between them. CDR3 region: CASSPSGGSTEAFF. CDR3 nucleotide sequence: TGCGCCAGCAGCCCCTCGGGGGGCTCCACTGAAGCTTTCTTT.

The chain carries TRBV14 and TRBJ1-2; 8 bases agree with TRBD1. Germline assignment: CDR1 SGHDN and CDR2 FVKESK. The CDR3 has 17 amino acids. Trimming at V came to 4 bases and at J to 6 bases, leaving 16 bases not matched to a gene. The CDR3 region is CASSRVRAQGASNGYTF. The CDR3 DNA reads TGTGCCAGCAGCCGTGTAAGGGCTCAGGGGGCGTCGAATGGCTACACCTTC.

The chain carries TRBV20-1 and TRBJ2-5, with 8 bases aligning to TRBD2. The V and J ends lost 3 bases and 5 bases, in that order; junction bases with no gene match: 8. The CDR3 loop spans 14 amino acids. CDR1 is DFQATT and CDR2 is SNEGSKA in the germline V gene (reference sequence). The CDR3 region is CSARKSGSGETQYF. The CDR3 nucleotides are TGCAGTGCTAGGAAAAGCGGGAGCGGCGAGACCCAGTACTTC.

The chain couples TRBV20-1 to TRBJ1-4; the D is unclear. Germline CDR1 and CDR2: DFQATT and SNEGSKA (reference sequence). The CDR3 contains 14 residues. V lost 2 bases, J lost 8 bases, and 15 bases lay in between. The CDR3: CSARMSEVWEKLFF. The CDR3 DNA reads as TGCAGTGCTAGAATGTCCGAGGTCTGGGAAAAACTGTTTTTT.

CDR3 DNA sequence: TGTGCCAGCAGCCACACCTGGGCTGAAACCACAGATACGCAGTATTTT. This gives the protein CASSHTWAETTDTQYF. The chain uses TRBV28 and TRBJ2-3; no clear D gene. There are 16 residues in the CDR3. V was pared by 6 bases and J by 2 bases, with 18 bases between. The germline gives CDR1 MDHEN, CDR2 SYDVKM.

The rearrangement joins TRBV7-8 to TRBJ1-2; 7 positions agree with TRBD1. The V segment lost 5 bases and the J segment 1 base; nucleotides outside the gene matches: 13. This CDR3 has 17 amino acids. Germline V gene data show CDR1 as SGHVS and CDR2 as FQNEAQ. The CDR3 sequence: CASSLSTRTGYNYGYTF. The CDR3 DNA sequence: TGTGCCAGCAGCCTCAGCACAAGGACAGGTTATAACTATGGCTACACCTTC.

This sequence joins TRBV20-1 and TRBJ2-7; 8 positions match TRBD2. The closer fit of TRBJ2-5 to the DNA end suggests the J call may be wrong. In germline, CDR1 is DFQATT, CDR2 SNEGSKA (reference sequence). The CDR3 is made up of 13 amino acids. As DNA, the CDR3 is TGCAGTGCCTCTAGTCTAGCGGGTGAGACCCAGTACTTC. This gives the protein CSASSLAGETQYF.

This clonotype showed up just a few times. CDR3: CAALNEGTWGANVLTF. DNA for the CDR3: TGTGCCGCCCTTAACGAAGGCACGTGGGGGGCCAACGTCCTGACTTTC. The chain couples TRBV6-6 to TRBJ2-6; D is undetermined. The length of the CDR3 is 16 residues. From germline, CDR1 is MNHNY and CDR2 SVGAGI (reference sequence). With 11 bases removed from V and 4 bases from J, the gap between germline ends came to 21 bases.

This clonotype was counted once. The chain recombines TRBV9 with TRBJ2-5; D possibly corresponds to TRBD2 (7 bases). The germline V gene has CDR1 SGDLS and CDR2 YYNGEE. CDR3 length: 16 amino acids. V lost 0 bases and J 11 bases, leaving 23 bases between the germline ends. CDR3 sequence reads: CASSVEGGWGFDEQYF. The CDR3 nucleotides are TGTGCCAGCAGCGTAGAGGGGGGGTGGGGTTTCGATGAGCAGTACTTC.

V is TRBV29-1 and J is TRBJ2-1; TRBD2 agrees at 9 bases. Germline trimming cut 1 base from V and 5 bases from J; bases unmatched to any gene: 3. This CDR3 has 14 residues. Germline-derived CDR1 and CDR2 are SQVTM and ANQGSEA. This CDR3 reads CSVEGGRAHNEQFF. The CDR3 nucleotides are TGCAGCGTTGAAGGCGGGAGGGCCCACAATGAGCAGTTCTTC.

The rearrangement joins TRBV18 to TRBJ2-5, with unresolved D. The germline gives CDR1 KGHSH, CDR2 LQKENI. The V and J ends lost 3 bases and 5 bases respectively, with 10 bases between them. This CDR3 comprises 13 residues. CDR3 nucleotide sequence: TGTGCCAGCTCACCCCCGACCCTGGAGACCCAGTACTTC. Its protein product is CASSPPTLETQYF. Complete variable domain (other parts from reference TRBV18 and TRBJ2-5): NAGVMQNPRHLVRRRGQEARLRCSPMKGHSHVYWYRQLPEEGLKFMVYLQKENIIDESGMPKERFSAEFPKEGPSILRIQQVVRGDSAAYFCASSPPTLETQYFGPGTRLLVL.